This TCR beta chain was recorded in a study of blood T cells in healthy people across ages. At the level of the study: Per two T cells, about one barcoded beta molecule was captured through template switching.

Comment on this clonotype: Antigen specificity is unknown.

Study results and caveats: Naive and antigen-experienced cells were not separated, limiting conclusive comparison. Significant beta diversity loss was already apparent by age approximately 40, declining roughly linearly.

Next came a second PCR, run for about 6 to 11 cycles, which used a sample-barcoded 5' primer along with a J-beta primer mix. TCRdb redid the calling of the 5' RACE reads with MiXCR, one entry per CDR3 protein. Among roughly 930,000 distinct CDR3 sequences, around 49% were seen once, and the ten largest hold 13%. Those donating, healthy Caucasian individuals from Russia, were aged roughly 6 to 95. The CDR3 is 13 amino acids. V gave up 0 bases and J gave up 8 bases, with 10 bases separating them. The germline V gene has CDR1 GTSNPN and CDR2 SVGIG (reference sequence). This receptor was obtained from a man in his thirties or forties in good health. Sequencing used blood. The chain links TRBV30 to TRBJ1-4; D is uncertain. The CDR3 protein is CAWSVQRAEKLFF. CDR3 DNA: TGTGCCTGGAGTGTACAACGGGCAGAAAAACTGTTTTTT.